This T cell receptor beta chain was profiled in a study of cytomegalovirus exposure and HLA in healthy donors. Primers included in the PCR were 60 Vbeta and 13 Jbeta primers. Measured with immunoSEQ multiplex PCR; TCRdb has only the in-frame clones, and not every one. The table includes roughly 190,000 clones, roughly a tenth detected once. The J segment lost 0 bases and the V segment lost 3 bases, leaving 12 bases of the junction unmatched. CDR3 length equals 18 residues. CDR1 and CDR2 from the germline V gene are SGHRS and YFSETQ. The chain is built from TRBV5-1 and TRBJ2-1, with TRBD2 matching over 7 bases. The source of this sequence is a woman in her thirties in good health and CMV-seropositive. Source material: PBMCs. The CDR3 DNA sequence: TGCGCCAGCAGCTACCCATCCCCTAGCGGCCCCTCCTACAATGAGCAGTTCTTC. Residues: CASSYPSPSGPSYNEQFF.